The rows below give T cell receptor beta chains drawn from one sample of a study of T cell responses to AZD1222 COVID-19 vaccine. The protocol was immunoSEQ multiplex PCR, while the TCRdb copy is restricted to in-frame clones and leaves out a portion. The data show approximately 110,000 clones, with 70% to 90% seen just once and 5% to 7% held by the top ten. The material sequenced was peripheral blood, taken on day 0 of AZD1222 vaccination. These receptors were obtained from an adult in good health. CDR3s include the opening cysteine and the closing phenylalanine or tryptophan. The D gene is left open where the match is weak. The size entry is marked missing in some rows and otherwise reads once, few, many or a size class.

abundance	v_gene	d_gene	j_gene	CDR3aa	CDR3nt
-	TRBV5-1	TRBD1	TRBJ2-2	CASSLTGDTGELFF	TGCGCCAGCAGCTTGACAGGGGACACCGGGGAGCTGTTTTTT
-	TRBV5-6	-	TRBJ1-1	CASSLGTEAFF	TGTGCCAGCAGCTTGGGAACTGAAGCTTTCTTT
-	TRBV7-8	-	TRBJ1-2	CASSLGVVSTRGNYGYTF	TGTGCCAGCAGCTTAGGGGTGGTCAGCACCAGGGGAAACTATGGCTACACCTTC
-	TRBV18	-	TRBJ1-1	CASSPIRVEGTEAFF	TGTGCCAGCTCACCAATCAGGGTTGAGGGCACTGAAGCTTTCTTT
-	TRBV28	-	TRBJ1-5	CASSIPQGRFNQPQHF	TGTGCCAGCAGCATCCCACAGGGTAGATTCAATCAGCCCCAGCATTTT
-	TRBV11-3	-	TRBJ1-5	CASSLSAGNQPQHF	TGTGCCAGCAGCTTAAGTGCAGGGAATCAGCCCCAGCATTTT
medium-sized	TRBV6-4	TRBD1	TRBJ2-3	CASSDLGQGSMDTQYF	TGTGCCAGCAGTGATCTTGGACAGGGGAGTATGGATACGCAGTATTTT
-	TRBV18	TRBD1	TRBJ1-2	CASSRQGGNGYTF	TGTGCCAGCTCGCGTCAGGGGGGGAATGGCTACACCTTC
-	TRBV5-1	-	TRBJ1-4	CASSALASNEKLFF	TGCGCCAGCAGCGCACTCGCGTCTAATGAAAAACTGTTTTTT
-	TRBV30	-	TRBJ2-2	CARRGGKTNTGELFF	TGTGCCCGAAGGGGGGGAAAGACTAACACCGGGGAGCTGTTTTTT